This entry concerns a single TCR beta chain. This clonotype was recorded at least ten times. Which antigen it targets is not known. No much larger clone is present one base from it, and per-base qualities are unavailable. TCR cDNA was synthesized by 5'RACE template switching, through which a universal primer site and unique molecular identifiers were introduced. cDNA synthesis was primed from both the TCR alpha and TCR beta constant segments. Library amplification involved two PCR steps, and the second step added sample barcodes and sequencing adapters. Sequencing of the libraries was done on either Illumina HiSeq 2500 (2x100 bp) or NovaSeq (2x150 bp). For the original study's pipeline: Reads were demultiplexed and collapsed into UMI consensus sequences with MIGEC, and V(D)J alignment was performed with MiXCR. Clonotypes responding to the vaccine were identified with edgeR on replicate PBMC samples, with the criteria of FDR below 0.01 and a log2 fold change above 5 up to day 15. Each bulk clonotype was labeled CD4 or CD8 based on which sequenced repertoire, CD4 or CD8, contained the clonotype at higher abundance. TCRdb ran its own pipeline on the public reads, namely fastp trimming at Q25 and MiXCR clone calling, and kept in-frame beta chains. Records with the same CDR3 protein are collapsed into one entry carrying the most frequent genes and DNA. TCRdb, not the authors, supplied the V and J calls. For this sample there are nearly 550,000 distinct CDR3 sequences; around 21% appear just once. Clones ranked in the top ten supply over 11% of the sample.

The record originates from a study of T cells after yellow fever vaccination (dated by TCRdb to about 2019). Study-level background: The SMART-Seq v4 Ultra Low Input RNA kit was used to prepare libraries from fractions with low cell numbers. To follow T-cell clones before and after both primary and booster YFV17D yellow fever vaccination, bulk TCR alpha and beta repertoires underwent longitudinal sequencing. Two healthy male donors, one aged 18 to 30 and one aged 30 to 40 years, were included in the cohort. Blood was collected at multiple timepoints before and after primary and secondary immunization, and bulk PBMC replicates and cell subsets were isolated. General findings and caveats noted by the study authors: Computational filtering was needed because FACS-sorted repertoires could contain abundant contaminating clonotypes from the bulk population. A small fraction of clonotypes showed up in both the CD4 and CD8 compartments, probably as a result of convergent recombination. Most clones expanded after primary vaccination were re-detected after the booster (just under 97% of CD4 and roughly 87% of CD8), suggesting broad memory maintenance. Because only a couple of donors were included in the study, the extent to which the findings can be generalized is limited. The secondary T-cell response was weaker than the primary response but faster, peaking on day 5 instead of day 15.

V and J are truncated by 4 bases and 6 bases respectively, leaving an intervening sequence of 16 bases. Reading from cysteine to phenylalanine, the CDR3 counts 15 amino acids. The DNA shown is the 45-base CDR3, in frame from base 1. The germline V gene (reference sequence) specifies SGHKS as CDR1 and YYEKEE as CDR2. In the paper's terms, the treatment or condition label means: live attenuated yellow fever vaccine strain. At each blood-draw timepoint, two biological replicates of bulk PBMCs were obtained. A standard Ficoll-Paque protocol was used to isolate PBMCs from peripheral blood. TriZol was used to extract RNA from bulk PBMCs, CD4 and CD8 fractions, and dextramer-positive and dextramer-negative fractions.

The V and J genes are TRBV5-5 and TRBJ2-2, with no D gene named confidently. The sequence was obtained from a young man who received the YFV17D yellow fever vaccine. Here the sequenced sample was PBMCs, taken 15 days after the yellow fever booster vaccination. CDR3 protein: CASSVTREASGELFF. The nucleotide sequence reads as follows: TGTGCCAGCAGCGTGACAAGAGAGGCGTCCGGGGAGCTGTTTTTT.